This paragraph reports one TCR beta chain. Its target is not known. Sequenced by immunoSEQ multiplex PCR; TCRdb stores in-frame clones only, minus some. The data contain about 33,000 clones, roughly 96% of them singletons. Germline-derived CDR1 and CDR2 are SGHRS and YFSETQ. This CDR3 is 15 amino acids long. Trimming took 0 bases from V and 4 from J; bases not matched to a gene: 4. At study entry, adolescents had tuberculin skin tests and IGRA screening. These data originate in a study of T cells in tuberculosis. Study-level background: This South African cohort compared adolescents with or without latent tuberculosis against adults with active tuberculosis.

Study conclusions and caveats: GMM-specific TCRs were nearer to active tuberculosis alpha repertoires, suggesting expansion.

Sequenced input: PBMCs. The chain carries TRBV5-1 and TRBJ1-3; TRBD1 aligns across 7 bases. The TCR sequence derives from a donor aged 5 to 30 with latent tuberculosis or without tuberculosis infection. The CDR3 DNA is TGCGCCAGCAGCTTGGAGGGGGCGCGAGGAAACACCATATATTTT. This encodes CASSLEGARGNTIYF.